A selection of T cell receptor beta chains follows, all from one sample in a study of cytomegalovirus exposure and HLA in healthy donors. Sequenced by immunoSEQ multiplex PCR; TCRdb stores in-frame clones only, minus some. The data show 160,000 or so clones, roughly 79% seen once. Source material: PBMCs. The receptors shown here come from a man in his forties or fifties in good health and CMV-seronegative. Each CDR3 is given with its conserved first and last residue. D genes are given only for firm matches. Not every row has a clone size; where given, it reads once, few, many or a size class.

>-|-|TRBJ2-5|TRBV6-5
TGTGCCAGCAGGCTACGGGACTACCAAGAGACCCAGTACTTC
CASRLRDYQETQYF
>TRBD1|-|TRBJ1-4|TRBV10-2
TGCGCCAGCAGTGATCCCGGGACAGGGGGCCAAAAACTGTTTTTT
CASSDPGTGGQKLFF
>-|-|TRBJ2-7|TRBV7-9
TGTGCCAGCAGCCTCCGCTACGAGCAGTACTTC
CASSLRYEQYF
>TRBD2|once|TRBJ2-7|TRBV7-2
TGTGCCAGCAGCTCTCAGGGGCCTAGCGGGGGTTACGCCTACGAGCAGTACTTC
CASSSQGPSGGYAYEQYF
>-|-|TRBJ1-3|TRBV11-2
TGTGCCAGCAGCTTAAGCCACACCATATATTTT
CASSLSHTIYF
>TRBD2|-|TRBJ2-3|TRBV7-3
TGTGCCAGCAGCTTAGGCGGGAGGGAAAATACGCAGTATTTT
CASSLGGRENTQYF
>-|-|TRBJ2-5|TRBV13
TGTGCCAGCAGCTTCACCGGATGGAGGGATCAAGAGACCCAGTACTTC
CASSFTGWRDQETQYF
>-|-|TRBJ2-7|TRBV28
TGTGCCAGCAGGGGAGCGGATTTCTACGAGCAGTACTTC
CASRGADFYEQYF
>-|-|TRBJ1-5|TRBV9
TGTGCCAGCAGCGCAGGCGGGGGAAAAAACAATCAGCCCCAGCATTTT
CASSAGGGKNNQPQHF
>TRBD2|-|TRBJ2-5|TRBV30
TGTGCCTGGGGGGGAGGGCAAGAGACCCAGTACTTC
CAWGGGQETQYF
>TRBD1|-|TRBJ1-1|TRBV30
TGTGCCTGGAGTTTAGGCGACAGGGTGAACACTGAAGCTTTCTTT
CAWSLGDRVNTEAFF
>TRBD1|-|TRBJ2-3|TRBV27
TGTGCCAGCAGTGTACAGGGGGCAGGAGATACGCAGTATTTT
CASSVQGAGDTQYF
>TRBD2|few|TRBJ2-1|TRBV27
TGTGCCAGCATCCCCACCGGGACTACCTCCTACAATGAGCAGTTCTTC
CASIPTGTTSYNEQFF
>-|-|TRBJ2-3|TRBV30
TGTGCCTGGAGTGTATCTAATTGGCGGAGACTAAACCAGCTCAGCACAGATACGCAGTATTTT
CAWSVSNWRRLNQLSTDTQYF
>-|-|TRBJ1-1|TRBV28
TGTGCCAGCCCTTCCAAGGGGTCGAACACTGAAGCTTTCTTT
CASPSKGSNTEAFF
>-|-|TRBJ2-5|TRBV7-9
TGTGCCAGCAGCCCTGGACAGTTTGAAGAGACCCAGTACTTC
CASSPGQFEETQYF
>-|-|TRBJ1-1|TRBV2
TGTGCCAGCAGTGAACGGCGGCAGGGAATGAACACTGAAGCTTTCTTT
CASSERRQGMNTEAFF
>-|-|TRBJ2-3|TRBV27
TGTGCCAGCAGTTTATCCCCCCTAGGAGATACGCAGTATTTT
CASSLSPLGDTQYF
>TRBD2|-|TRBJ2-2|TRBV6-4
TGTGCCAGCAGTGAACTAGCGAGGACCGGGGAGCTGTTTTTT
CASSELARTGELFF
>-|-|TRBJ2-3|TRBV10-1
TGCGCCAGCAGCCCCAATTGGGGCGACACAGATACGCAGTATTTT
CASSPNWGDTDTQYF
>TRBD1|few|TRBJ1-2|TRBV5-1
TGCGCCAGCAGCTTACAGGGGGCTGACTATGGCTACACCTTC
CASSLQGADYGYTF
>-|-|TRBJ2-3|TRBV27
TGTGCCAGCAGTCCGGGGGCCGGACTAGGATTGCCAGATACGCAGTATTTT
CASSPGAGLGLPDTQYF
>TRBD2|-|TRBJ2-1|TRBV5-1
TGCGCCAGCAGCTTGTTACGGGGAGGGTACAATGAGCAGTTCTTC
CASSLLRGGYNEQFF
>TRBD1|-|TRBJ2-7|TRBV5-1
TGCGCCAGCAGGCCGGGACAGAACACCGGGCAGTACTTC
CASRPGQNTGQYF
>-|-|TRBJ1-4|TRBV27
TGTGCCAGCAGTACCCAGGGTTCGGCTAATGAAAAACTGTTTTTT
CASSTQGSANEKLFF
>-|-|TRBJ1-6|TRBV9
TGTGCCAGCACCGGCGCACACCCGAGGTCACCCCTCCACTTT
CASTGAHPRSPLHF
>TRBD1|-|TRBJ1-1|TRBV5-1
TGCGCCAGCAGCTCGAATTCCGGGACAGGGGGCAACACTGAAGCTTTCTTT
CASSSNSGTGGNTEAFF
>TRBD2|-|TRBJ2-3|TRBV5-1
TGCGCCAGCAGCATTAGCGGGAGGCTGGATACGCAGTATTTT
CASSISGRLDTQYF
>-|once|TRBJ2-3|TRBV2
TGTGCCAGCAGTGATTGGACAGCTCTGTCCACAGATACGCAGTATTTT
CASSDWTALSTDTQYF
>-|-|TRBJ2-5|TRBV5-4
TGTGCCAGCAGCTTGGGACTACACCAAGAGACCCAGTACTTC
CASSLGLHQETQYF
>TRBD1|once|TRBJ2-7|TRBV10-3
TGTGCCATCAGCGCGGACAGGGGGCGCTTCTACGAGCAGTACTTC
CAISADRGRFYEQYF
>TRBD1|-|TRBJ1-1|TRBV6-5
TGTGCCAGCAGTCCGACAGGGTCTGAAGCTTTCTTT
CASSPTGSEAFF
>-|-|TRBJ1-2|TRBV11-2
TGTGCCAGCAGTCCGTCTAACTATGGCTACACCTTC
CASSPSNYGYTF
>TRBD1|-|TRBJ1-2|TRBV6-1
TGTGCCAGCAGTGAAATCGGACAGGGGGCGGAGGGCTACACCTTC
CASSEIGQGAEGYTF
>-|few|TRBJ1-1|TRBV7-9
TGTGCCAGCAGCGAGGGGGTAATCTCTGAAGCTTTCTTT
CASSEGVISEAFF
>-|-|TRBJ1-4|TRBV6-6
TGTGCCAGCAGGGGGACTAATGAAAAACTATTTTTT
CASRGTNEKLFF
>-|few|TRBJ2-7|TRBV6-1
TGTGCCACCGCCCGCCGACTAGGTATAACCGAGCAGTACTTC
CATARRLGITEQYF
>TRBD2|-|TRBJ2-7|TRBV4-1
TGCGCCAGCAGCCCACCTAGCGGGGTGGGAGTCGATTACGAGCAGTACTTC
CASSPPSGVGVDYEQYF
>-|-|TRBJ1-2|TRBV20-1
TGCAGTGCCCCCCGACTGCGTGGCTACACCTTC
CSAPRLRGYTF
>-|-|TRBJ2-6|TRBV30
TGTGCCTGGAGTACCCGACAGGTGGCCGGGGCCAACGGCCTGACTTTC
CAWSTRQVAGANGLTF
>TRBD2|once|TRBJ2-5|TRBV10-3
TGTGCCATCAGTGACCCCGGGGGGTTGGAGACCCAGTACTTC
CAISDPGGLETQYF
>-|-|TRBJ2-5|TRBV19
TGTGCCAGTTCCCCCCAGGGATTAATGATGGAGACCCAGTACTTC
CASSPQGLMMETQYF
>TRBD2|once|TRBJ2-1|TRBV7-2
TGTGCCAGCAGGGGGAGAGGGGCGGGAGCCTACAATGAGCAGTTCTTC
CASRGRGAGAYNEQFF